This T cell receptor beta chain was identified in a study of CD8 T cells in Susac syndrome. The overall study: Patients with Susac syndrome were therapy-naive, on corticosteroids, or on intravenous immunoglobulin alone at blood draw.

A quantity of about 0.45 to 1 ug RNA underwent reverse transcription using random hexamers. TCRdb redid the calling of the immunoSEQ multiplex PCR reads with MiXCR, one entry per CDR3 protein. The profile shows about 130,000 distinct CDR3 sequences, around 95% of them singletons. Definite or probable Susac syndrome was diagnosed using recently defined diagnostic criteria. TEMRA cells were FACS-enriched, while CD8+ and CD4+ T cells were negatively isolated. This CDR3 region has 14 residues. The germline CDR1 and CDR2 sequences are MNHEY and SVGEGT. Trimming left V 6 bases short and J 3 bases short, with 14 bases between.

This sequence originates from a human donor with Susac syndrome. The material sequenced was CD8+ T cells from PBMCs. The rearrangement uses TRBV6-2 or TRBV6-3 and TRBJ1-1; D remains unclear. The CDR3 spells CASSPRLWDTEAFF. CDR3 coding DNA: TGTGCCAGCAGCCCGCGTCTTTGGGACACTGAAGCTTTCTTT.